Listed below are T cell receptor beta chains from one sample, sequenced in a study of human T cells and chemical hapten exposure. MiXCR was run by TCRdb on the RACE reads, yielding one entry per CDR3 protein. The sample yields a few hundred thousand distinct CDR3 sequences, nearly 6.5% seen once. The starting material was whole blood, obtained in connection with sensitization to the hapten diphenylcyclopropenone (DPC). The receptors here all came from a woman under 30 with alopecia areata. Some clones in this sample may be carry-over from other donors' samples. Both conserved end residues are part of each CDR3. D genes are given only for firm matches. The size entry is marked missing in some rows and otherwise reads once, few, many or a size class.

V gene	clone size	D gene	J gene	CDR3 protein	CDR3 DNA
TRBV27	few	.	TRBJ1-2	CASSHQRDAVQSYTF	TGTGCCAGCAGTCATCAAAGGGACGCAGTCCAGAGCTACACCTTC
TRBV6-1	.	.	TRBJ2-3	CASIADNTDTQYF	TGTGCCAGCATCGCTGACAACACAGATACGCAGTATTTT
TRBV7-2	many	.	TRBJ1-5	CASSLLTGSNQPQHF	TGTGCCAGCAGCTTATTGACAGGCAGCAATCAGCCCCAGCATTTT
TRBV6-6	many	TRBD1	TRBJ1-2	CASSQGDYGYTF	TGTGCCAGCAGCCAGGGGGACTATGGCTACACCTTC
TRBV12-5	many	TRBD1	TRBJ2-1	CASGTGQAQFF	TGTGCTAGTGGTACGGGACAGGCGCAGTTCTTC
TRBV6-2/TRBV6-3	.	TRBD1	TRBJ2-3	CASSYRRQGANPSSTDTQYF	TGTGCCAGCAGTTATCGAAGACAGGGGGCAAACCCTTCTAGCACAGATACGCAGTATTTT
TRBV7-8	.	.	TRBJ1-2	CASSLPVSPRTAVNYGYTF	TGTGCCAGCAGCTTACCTGTCTCCCCGAGGACGGCTGTTAACTATGGCTACACCTTC
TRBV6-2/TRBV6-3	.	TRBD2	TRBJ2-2	CASSYSRLAMNTGELFF	TGTGCCAGCAGTTACTCTCGACTAGCGATGAACACCGGGGAGCTGTTTTTT
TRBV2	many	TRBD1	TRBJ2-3	CASSERDRGTDTQYF	TGTGCCAGCAGTGAAAGGGACAGGGGCACAGATACGCAGTATTTT
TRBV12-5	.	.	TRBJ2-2	CASGLVLWNTGELFF	TGTGCTAGTGGTTTGGTACTCTGGAACACCGGGGAGCTGTTTTTT
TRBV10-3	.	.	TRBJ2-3	CAISHPTDTQYF	TGTGCCATCAGTCACCCAACAGATACGCAGTATTTT
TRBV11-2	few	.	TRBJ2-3	CASSLEAIITDTQYF	TGTGCCAGCAGCTTAGAGGCGATCATCACAGATACGCAGTATTTT
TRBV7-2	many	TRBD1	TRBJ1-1	CASSLGTGIDGEAFF	TGTGCCAGCAGCTTGGGGACAGGGATTGACGGTGAAGCTTTCTTT
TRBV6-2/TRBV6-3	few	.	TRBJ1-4	CASIDAGFDSNEKLFF	TGTGCCAGCATCGACGCGGGGTTTGATTCTAATGAAAAACTGTTTTTT
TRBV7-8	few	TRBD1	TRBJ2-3	CASSSRQGLTDTQYF	TGTGCCAGCAGCTCCCGACAGGGGTTAACAGATACGCAGTATTTT
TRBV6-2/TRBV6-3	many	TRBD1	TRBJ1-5	CASRGQGIQPQHF	TGTGCCAGCAGGGGACAGGGAATTCAGCCCCAGCATTTT
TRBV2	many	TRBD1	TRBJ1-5	CASQGVSGNQPQHF	TGTGCCAGCCAGGGGGTGTCTGGCAATCAGCCCCAGCATTTT
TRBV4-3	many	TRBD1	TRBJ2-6	CASSRILGTGPPGANVLTF	TGCGCCAGCAGCCGGATATTAGGGACAGGGCCCCCTGGGGCCAACGTCCTGACTTTC
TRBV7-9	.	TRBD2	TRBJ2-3	CASSLALAGISTDTQYF	TGTGCCAGCAGCTTAGCGCTAGCGGGGATAAGCACAGATACGCAGTATTTT
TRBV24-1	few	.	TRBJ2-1	CATSESLPGSSYNEQFF	TGTGCCACCAGTGAAAGCCTTCCGGGCAGCTCCTACAATGAGCAGTTCTTC
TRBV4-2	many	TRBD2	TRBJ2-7	CASSQDLASGSYEQYF	TGTGCCAGCAGCCAAGATCTGGCTAGCGGTTCCTACGAGCAGTACTTC
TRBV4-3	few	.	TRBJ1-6	CASSQDQAGSYNSPLHF	TGCGCCAGCAGCCAAGATCAAGCAGGCTCCTATAATTCACCCCTCCACTTT
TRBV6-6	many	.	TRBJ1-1	CASSYPNKAFF	TGTGCCAGCAGTTACCCCAATAAGGCTTTCTTT
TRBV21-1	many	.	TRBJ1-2	CASSPRSGYGYTF	TGTGCCAGCAGCCCTCGAAGCGGGTATGGCTACACCTTC
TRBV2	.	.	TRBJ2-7	CASSESLHEQYF	TGTGCCAGCAGTGAATCTCTCCACGAGCAGTACTTC
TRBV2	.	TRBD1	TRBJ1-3	CASSTGAGNTIYF	TGTGCCAGCAGCACAGGGGCCGGAAACACCATATATTTT
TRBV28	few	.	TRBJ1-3	CASGRMTGNTIYF	TGTGCCAGTGGACGGATGACTGGAAACACCATATATTTT
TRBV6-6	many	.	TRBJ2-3	CASSYQGSRTDTQYF	TGTGCCAGCAGTTACCAGGGGTCCCGCACAGATACGCAGTATTTT
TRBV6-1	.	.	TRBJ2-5	CASSEALRGHQETQYF	TGTGCCAGCAGTGAAGCGCTTCGGGGTCACCAAGAGACCCAGTACTTC
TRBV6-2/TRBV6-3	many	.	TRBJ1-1	CASRSSRVSEAFF	TGTGCCAGCAGATCCAGCAGGGTTTCTGAAGCTTTCTTT
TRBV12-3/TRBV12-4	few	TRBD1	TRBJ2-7	CASRDGQGAYEQYF	TGTGCCAGCAGGGACGGACAGGGGGCCTACGAGCAGTACTTC
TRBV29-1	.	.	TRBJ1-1	CSVTGSAGDTEAFF	TGCAGCGTCACAGGGTCGGCCGGAGACACTGAAGCTTTCTTT
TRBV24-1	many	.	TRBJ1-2	CATSDFRTAYGYTF	TGTGCCACCAGTGATTTTCGGACAGCCTATGGCTACACCTTC
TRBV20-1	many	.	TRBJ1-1	CSARKGRLNTEAFF	TGCAGTGCTAGAAAAGGACGGCTGAACACTGAAGCTTTCTTT
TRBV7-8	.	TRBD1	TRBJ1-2	CASSYGQDYGYTF	TGTGCCAGCAGCTACGGACAGGACTATGGCTACACCTTC
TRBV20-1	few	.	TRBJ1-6	CSARDTYNSPLHF	TGCAGTGCTAGAGATACCTATAATTCACCCCTCCACTTT
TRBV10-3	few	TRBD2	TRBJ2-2	CAAGAGGSNTGELFF	TGTGCCGCTGGGGCGGGGGGCTCCAACACCGGGGAGCTGTTTTTT
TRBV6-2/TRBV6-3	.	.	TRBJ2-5	CASSYSRVDNQETQYF	TGTGCCAGCAGTTACTCGAGAGTGGACAACCAAGAGACCCAGTACTTC
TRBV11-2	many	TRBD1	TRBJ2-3	CASSLRQGWTDTQYF	TGTGCCAGCAGCCTAAGACAGGGTTGGACAGATACGCAGTATTTT
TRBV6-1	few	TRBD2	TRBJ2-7	CASSVARGGPYEQYF	TGTGCCAGCAGTGTAGCGCGGGGGGGCCCCTACGAGCAGTACTTC